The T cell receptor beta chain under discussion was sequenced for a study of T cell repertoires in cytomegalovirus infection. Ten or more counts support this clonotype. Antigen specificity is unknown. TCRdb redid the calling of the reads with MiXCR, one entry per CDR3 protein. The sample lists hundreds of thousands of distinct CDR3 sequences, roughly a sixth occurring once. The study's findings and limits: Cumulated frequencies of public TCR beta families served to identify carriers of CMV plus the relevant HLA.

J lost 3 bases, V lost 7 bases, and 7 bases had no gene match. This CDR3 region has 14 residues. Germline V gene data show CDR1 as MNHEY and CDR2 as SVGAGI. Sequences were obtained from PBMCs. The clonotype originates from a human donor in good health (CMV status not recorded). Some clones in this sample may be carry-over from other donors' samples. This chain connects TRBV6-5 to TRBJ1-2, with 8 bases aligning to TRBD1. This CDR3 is CASKLDRGHYGYTF. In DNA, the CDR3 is TGTGCCAGCAAGTTAGACAGGGGCCACTATGGCTACACCTTC.